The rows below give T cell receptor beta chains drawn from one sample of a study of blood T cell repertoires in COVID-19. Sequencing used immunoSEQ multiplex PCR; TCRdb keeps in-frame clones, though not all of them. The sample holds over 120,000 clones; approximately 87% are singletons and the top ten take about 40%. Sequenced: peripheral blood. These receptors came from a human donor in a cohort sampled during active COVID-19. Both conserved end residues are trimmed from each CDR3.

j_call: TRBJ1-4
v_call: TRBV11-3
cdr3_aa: ASSFGTGGNEKLF

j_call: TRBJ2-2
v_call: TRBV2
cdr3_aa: ASSGGVGELF

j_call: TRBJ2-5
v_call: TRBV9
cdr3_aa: ASSVAQGLPQETQY

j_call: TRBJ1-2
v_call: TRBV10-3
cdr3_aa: AISSGQGYGYT

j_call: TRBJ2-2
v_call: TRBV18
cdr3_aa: ASSLGTPSGELF

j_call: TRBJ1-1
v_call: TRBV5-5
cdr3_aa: ASSFRDTLNTEAF

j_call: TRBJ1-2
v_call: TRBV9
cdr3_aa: ASSVNGYGYT

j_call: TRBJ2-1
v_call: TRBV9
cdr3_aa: ASRPTGGGASEQF

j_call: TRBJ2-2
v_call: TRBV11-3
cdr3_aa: ASSLGRGGELF

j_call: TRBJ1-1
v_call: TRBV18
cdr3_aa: ASSLTASLIPMNTEAF

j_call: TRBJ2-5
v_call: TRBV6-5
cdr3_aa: ASSYSSSGSGETQY

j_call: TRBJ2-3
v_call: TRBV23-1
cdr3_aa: ASSLWRTDTQY

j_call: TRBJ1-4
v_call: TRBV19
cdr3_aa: ASGPGQGVWKLF

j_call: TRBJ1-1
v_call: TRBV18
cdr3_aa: ASSANRGQGTEAF

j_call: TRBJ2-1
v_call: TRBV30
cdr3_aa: AWSVRGASEQF

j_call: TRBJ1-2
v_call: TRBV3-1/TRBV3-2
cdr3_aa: ASSQRTGNFGYT

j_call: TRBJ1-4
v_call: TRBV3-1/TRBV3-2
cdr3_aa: ASSQTARGNEKLF

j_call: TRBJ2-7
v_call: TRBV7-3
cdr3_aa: ASSLFSGEAYEQY

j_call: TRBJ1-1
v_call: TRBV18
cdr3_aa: ASSLPGHGNTEAF

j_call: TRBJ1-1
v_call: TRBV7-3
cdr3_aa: ASSLMGGMNTEAF

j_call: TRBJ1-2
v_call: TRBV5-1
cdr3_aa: ASSPDRGWLGGYT

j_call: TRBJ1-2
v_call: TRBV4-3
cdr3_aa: ASSQDPQGGYGYT

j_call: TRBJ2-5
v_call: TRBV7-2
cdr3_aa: ASSLRRAGGSQETQY

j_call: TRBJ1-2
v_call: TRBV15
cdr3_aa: ATSSQQGEGYGYT

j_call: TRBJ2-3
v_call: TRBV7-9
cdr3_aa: ASSLGRSLNTDTQY

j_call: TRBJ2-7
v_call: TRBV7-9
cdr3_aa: ASSLGQGASHEQY

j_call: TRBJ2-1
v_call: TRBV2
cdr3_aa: ASSRTSRSNEQF

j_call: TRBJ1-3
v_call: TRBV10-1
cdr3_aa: ASSEYRPGNTIY

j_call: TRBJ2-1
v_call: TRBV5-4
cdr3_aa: ASSFSGGAYNEQF

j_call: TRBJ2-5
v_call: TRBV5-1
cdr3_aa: ASSRGLAETQY

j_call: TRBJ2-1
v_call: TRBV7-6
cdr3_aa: ASTHGTSGTSYNEQF

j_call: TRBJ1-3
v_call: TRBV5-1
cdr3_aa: ASSFRSSGNTIY

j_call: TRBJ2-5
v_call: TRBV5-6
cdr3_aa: ASSLDGRGGETQY

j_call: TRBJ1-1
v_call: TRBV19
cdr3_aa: ASMANPDTEAF

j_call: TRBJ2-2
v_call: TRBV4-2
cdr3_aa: ASSQARTSGVNTGELF